These T cell receptor beta chains were read from a single sample in a study of CD8 T cells in Susac syndrome. TCRdb called the immunoSEQ multiplex PCR reads again in MiXCR, with one record for every CDR3 protein. The sample lists 100,000 to 150,000 distinct CDR3 sequences; 65% to 90% were seen once. The sequenced sample was CD8+ T cells from PBMCs. Receptors originate from a human donor with multiple sclerosis. Both conserved end residues are part of each CDR3. D genes are given only for firm matches. Clone size is stated in some rows and not others, as once, few, many or a class when expanded.

j_gene	v_gene	abundance	d_gene	CDR3nt	CDR3aa
TRBJ1-2	TRBV5-6	once	.	TGTGCCAGCAGCTTCACAAGCCCCGGCTACACCTTC	CASSFTSPGYTF
TRBJ2-2	TRBV6-1	.	TRBD2	TGTGCCACCCAAGCATCACCCGGGACTAGCGGGAGAAGGGGCGGGGAGCTGTTTTTT	CATQASPGTSGRRGGELFF
TRBJ2-1	TRBV12-3/TRBV12-4	.	.	TGTGCCAGCAGTGGCCCAGAACAGGTCTCCTACAATGAGCAGTTCTTC	CASSGPEQVSYNEQFF
TRBJ1-1	TRBV24-1	.	TRBD1	TGTGCCACCAGTGCAGGGACAGGGCAAGTTCCTCGGACTGAAGCTTTCTTT	CATSAGTGQVPRTEAFF
TRBJ2-7	TRBV4-2	.	TRBD1	TGTGCCAGCAGCCAACCGGGACAGGGTACCCTCTGGGAGCAGTACTTC	CASSQPGQGTLWEQYF
TRBJ2-7	TRBV4-1	.	.	TGCGCCAGCAGCCTTAGACACTTAGTCTACGAGCAGTACTTC	CASSLRHLVYEQYF
TRBJ2-5	TRBV7-8	.	TRBD2	TGTGCCAGCAGCTTAGTTGGTAGCGGGAGTGTTGAGACCCAGTACTTC	CASSLVGSGSVETQYF
TRBJ2-3	TRBV2	.	.	TGTGCCAGCAGTGAAATCCTCGGGGCAAGCTCTTCTCGCACAGATACGCAGTATTTT	CASSEILGASSSRTDTQYF
TRBJ1-2	TRBV10-3	.	TRBD1	TGTGCCATCAGGCCGGGACAGGTTAACTATGGCTACACCTTC	CAIRPGQVNYGYTF
TRBJ2-1	TRBV24-1	.	TRBD2	TGTGCCACCAGTGATTTAGGTAGCGGGGGCTACAATGAGCAGTTCTTC	CATSDLGSGGYNEQFF
TRBJ1-1	TRBV12-5	.	TRBD1	TGTGCTAGTGGAGACAGGGGGCGTGGGATTGAAGCTTTCTTT	CASGDRGRGIEAFF
TRBJ2-1	TRBV27	.	.	TGTGCCAGCAGTTTGTCACCGGGGGGCACTTTATTGGGTGAGCAGTTCTTC	CASSLSPGGTLLGEQFF
TRBJ2-3	TRBV19	.	.	TGTGCCAGTATGACAGGCTCGAGCACAGATACGCAGTATTTT	CASMTGSSTDTQYF
TRBJ1-5	TRBV12-5	.	.	TGTGCTAGTGGTTTGGTAATGTATGGCAATCAGCCCCAGCATTTT	CASGLVMYGNQPQHF
TRBJ1-1	TRBV19	.	.	TGTGCCAGTAGTTGGGATGGTGGGGGCAACACTGAAGCTTTCTTT	CASSWDGGGNTEAFF
TRBJ2-2	TRBV5-1	.	.	TGCGCCAGCAGCCTGGGGTGGGTAACGAACACCGGGGAGCTGTTTTTT	CASSLGWVTNTGELFF
TRBJ2-3	TRBV4-3	.	TRBD2	TGCGCCAGCAGCCAAGTAACCGGGAGGCCAGATACGCAGTATTTT	CASSQVTGRPDTQYF
TRBJ2-1	TRBV19	.	.	TGTGCCAGTAGTTCCCATCTCTACAATGAGCAGTTCTTC	CASSSHLYNEQFF
TRBJ1-5	TRBV12-3/TRBV12-4	.	.	TGTGCCAGCAGTTTGGGGGAACTCCACTCTAATCAGCCCCAGCATTTT	CASSLGELHSNQPQHF
TRBJ1-1	TRBV5-6	.	TRBD1	TGTGCCAGCAGCTTGGTAAGGGGGCAGAGAGACACTGAAGCTTTCTTT	CASSLVRGQRDTEAFF
TRBJ2-2	TRBV27	.	.	TGTGCCAGCAGTTTGGGGGGTCGCACCGGGGAGCTGTTTTTT	CASSLGGRTGELFF
TRBJ1-3	TRBV25-1	once	.	TGTGCCAGCAGTGACAGTTCCTCTGGAAACACCATATATTTT	CASSDSSSGNTIYF
TRBJ1-5	TRBV7-9	.	.	TGTGCCAGCAGCCGAGAGTGGAGCAATCAGCCCCAGCATTTT	CASSREWSNQPQHF
TRBJ1-1	TRBV28	.	TRBD1	TGTGCCAGCAGTTTATTCGACAGGGAGGGTACTGAAGCTTTCTTT	CASSLFDREGTEAFF
TRBJ1-6	TRBV7-2	.	.	TGTGCCAGCAGCCCGTTGAGACAAGGGGCGAAGAATTCACCCCTCCACTTT	CASSPLRQGAKNSPLHF
TRBJ2-3	TRBV7-6	.	.	TGTGCCAGCAGCACCTTCATCACAGATACGCAGTATTTT	CASSTFITDTQYF
TRBJ2-1	TRBV19	.	TRBD2	TGTGCCAGTAGTATAGCCGGGGGGTCACAGTTCTTC	CASSIAGGSQFF
TRBJ2-4	TRBV28	.	.	TGTGCCAGCAGTTTCACCTTTCGAAATGGATCAAAATACTTC	CASSFTFRNGSKYF
TRBJ2-7	TRBV19	.	.	TGTGCCAGTAAAAGGGAGGGGGTCTACGAGCAGTACTTC	CASKREGVYEQYF
TRBJ1-4	TRBV27	.	.	TGTGCCAGCAGTTATTCCGCGGGGAATGAAAAACTGTTTTTT	CASSYSAGNEKLFF
TRBJ1-2	TRBV7-2	few	TRBD1	TGTGCCAGCAGCTTGACAGGGGGGAACTATGGCTACACCTTC	CASSLTGGNYGYTF
TRBJ1-5	TRBV19	.	.	TGTGCCAGTAGTATTTCAGTGGGCAATCAGCCCCAGCATTTT	CASSISVGNQPQHF